This TCR beta chain was documented in a study of T cells in Graves' hyperthyroidism and ophthalmopathy. Study-level results: Peripheral blood also featured most of the thyroid clonotypes expanded above 0.001.

The investigators amplified TCR beta CDR3 regions from RNA transcripts. The HTBI set primed first-round TCR CDR3 RT-PCR. TCRdb itself ran the multiplex PCR reads through MiXCR, one entry per CDR3 protein. This sample carries roughly 500,000 distinct CDR3 sequences, 46% of them seen once, and the ten largest clones take about 45%. Patients having uncontrolled infection, another autoimmune disease, pregnancy or lactation were not included. Germline loops: CDR1 SGHAT, CDR2 FQNNGV. This CDR3 comprises 12 residues. Trimming pared 5 bases from V and 4 bases from J, leaving 8 bases between. This clonotype was observed many times. Its antigen is not identified.

The receptor comes from an adult woman with Graves' disease, either hyperthyroidism or ophthalmopathy (not recorded which). This rearrangement joins TRBV11-2 to TRBJ2-5, with TRBD1 as a possible D gene (6 bases). What was sequenced was peripheral blood or thyroid tissue (not recorded which). Here the CDR3 reads CASSRDTETQYF. The CDR3 DNA sequence: TGTGCCAGCAGCAGGGACACAGAGACCCAGTACTTC.